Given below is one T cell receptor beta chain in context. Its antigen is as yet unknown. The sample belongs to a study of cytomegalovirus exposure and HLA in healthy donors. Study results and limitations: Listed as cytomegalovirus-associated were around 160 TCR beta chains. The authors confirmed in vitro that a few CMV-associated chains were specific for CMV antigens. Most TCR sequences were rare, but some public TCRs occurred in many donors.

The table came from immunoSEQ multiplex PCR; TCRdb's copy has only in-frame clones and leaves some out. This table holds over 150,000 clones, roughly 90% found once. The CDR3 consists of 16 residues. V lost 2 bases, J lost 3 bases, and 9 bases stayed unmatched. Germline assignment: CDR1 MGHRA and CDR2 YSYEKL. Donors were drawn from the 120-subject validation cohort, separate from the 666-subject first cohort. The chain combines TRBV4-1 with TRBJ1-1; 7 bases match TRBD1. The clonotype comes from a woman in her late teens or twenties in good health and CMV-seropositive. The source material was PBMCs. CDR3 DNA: TGCGCCAGCAGCCAACTACAGACAGGGAAGGACACTGAAGCTTTCTTT. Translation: CASSQLQTGKDTEAFF.